A single sample is the source of the 8 T cell receptor beta chains below, sequenced in a study of persistence of HIV-infected CD4 T cells. Lysates of CMV-infected fibroblasts at around 9.9 ug/mL stimulated these cells. Memory cells lacking CD40L and CD69 with high CD45RO were sorted. Which antigens these TCRs recognize remains unknown. This was the immunoSEQ version 4 assay in survey mode. Produced via immunoSEQ multiplex PCR; TCRdb's table is partial and in-frame only. The table records tens of thousands of clones, roughly four fifths of them present only once. The starting material was CD4+ T cells sorted from PBMCs after roughly 19-hour stimulation, obtained from a patient who received antiretroviral therapy. The receptors here all came from an adult man with HIV who was CMV-seropositive.

The CDR3 is CASSLLLQGAGGEQYF. The CDR3, as DNA: TGTGCCAGCAGCTTATTATTACAGGGGGCCGGTGGCGAGCAGTACTTC. The chain is built from TRBV7-6 and TRBJ2-7, with 9 bases aligning to TRBD1. This CDR3 contains 16 residues. Germline V gene data show CDR1 as SGHVS and CDR2 as FNYEAQ. The junction had 11 bases not matched to a gene; V was cut back by 2 bases and J by 6 bases.

The chain links TRBV4-1 to TRBJ2-2; D may be TRBD1 (5 bases). Looked up from germline, CDR1 is MGHRA and CDR2 is YSYEKL. The CDR3 contains 15 residues. V lost 5 bases to trimming and J lost 7 bases, with 17 bases between them. CDR3 amino acids: CASSSVGARIGELFF. CDR3 sequence (DNA): TGCGCCAGCAGCAGCGTAGGGGCGCGGATCGGGGAGCTGTTTTTT.

J is TRBJ1-5 and V is TRBV28, with TRBD1 matching over 7 bases. Trimming at V came to 9 bases and at J to 2 bases, leaving 10 bases not matched to a gene. The CDR3 extends over 15 amino acids. Germline V gene sequence: CDR1 MDHEN, CDR2 SYDVKM. This CDR3 is CASITTGVRNQPQHF. CDR3 nucleotide sequence: TGTGCCAGTATTACCACAGGGGTGCGCAATCAGCCCCAGCATTTT.

The chain recombines TRBV27 with TRBJ1-6, with D hard to call. V was shortened by 0 bases and J by 0 bases, with 6 bases between the two germline ends. There are 16 residues in the CDR3. The germline CDR1 and CDR2 sequences are MNHEY and SMNVEV (reference sequence). As DNA, the CDR3 is TGTGCCAGCAGTTTATCGGGGTACTCCTATAATTCACCCCTCCACTTT. Encoded protein: CASSLSGYSYNSPLHF.

The chain uses TRBV7-3 and TRBJ2-3, with TRBD1 as a possible D gene (6 bases). The germline V gene has CDR1 SGHTA and CDR2 FQGTGA. Trimming left V 6 bases short and J 7 bases short, with 11 bases between. The CDR3 is 12 amino acids. The CDR3 is CASSSQGNTQYF. The DNA for the CDR3 is TGTGCCAGCAGTTCACAGGGTAATACGCAGTATTTT.

The chain has TRBV19 and TRBJ2-3; D possibly uses TRBD1 or TRBD2 (5 bases each). Trimming took 4 bases from V and 4 from J, leaving 15 bases between them. Germline lookup yields CDR1 LNHDA and CDR2 SQIVND (reference sequence). CDR3 size: 15 residues. In DNA form, the CDR3 reads TGTGCCAGTAGTACCGGGACGTTGCAACCAGATACGCAGTATTTT. As protein: CASSTGTLQPDTQYF.

The rearrangement links TRBV11-2 to TRBJ1-1; D gene uncertain. The V end lost 3 bases, the J end lost 0 bases, and 5 bases lay between the germline ends. CDR1 is SGHAT, CDR2 FQNNGV, per germline. The CDR3 sequence is 13 residues long. CDR3 sequence (DNA): TGTGCCAGCAGCTTTCCATTGAACACTGAAGCTTTCTTT. Protein product: CASSFPLNTEAFF.

This rearrangement joins TRBV9 to TRBJ1-4; 8 bases fit TRBD1. CDR3 length equals 15 residues. Germline V CDR1 and CDR2: SGDLS, YYNGEE. Trimming at V came to 6 bases and at J to 3 bases, leaving 7 bases not matched to a gene. The CDR3: CASTTGARANEKLFF. CDR3 nucleotide sequence: TGTGCCAGCACGACAGGGGCCAGGGCTAATGAAAAACTGTTTTTT.